This TCR beta chain emerged from a study of T-cell reconstitution after alpha-beta-depleted transplantation in children. Unique molecular identifiers were built into the TCRbeta library. TCRdb itself ran the PCR reads through MiXCR, one entry per CDR3 protein. Of around 180,000 distinct CDR3 sequences listed, 11% are singletons. This clonotype was observed many times. The trim removed 2 bases at V and 0 bases at J, leaving 6 bases unmatched. The germline V gene has CDR1 SGHAT and CDR2 FQNNGV. This CDR3 region has 16 residues. The receptor's source is a boy younger than 10 with acute myeloid leukemia, due to receive a stem cell transplant. Sequencing was performed on PBMCs, taken before TCRalphabeta/CD19-depleted stem cell transplant. The rearrangement uses TRBV11-2 and TRBJ2-7; 8 nucleotides match TRBD2. CDR3 sequence (DNA): TGTGCCAGCAGCTTATCTCCGGGGGGGAGCTCCTACGAGCAGTACGTC. Encoded protein: CASSLSPGGSSYEQYV.